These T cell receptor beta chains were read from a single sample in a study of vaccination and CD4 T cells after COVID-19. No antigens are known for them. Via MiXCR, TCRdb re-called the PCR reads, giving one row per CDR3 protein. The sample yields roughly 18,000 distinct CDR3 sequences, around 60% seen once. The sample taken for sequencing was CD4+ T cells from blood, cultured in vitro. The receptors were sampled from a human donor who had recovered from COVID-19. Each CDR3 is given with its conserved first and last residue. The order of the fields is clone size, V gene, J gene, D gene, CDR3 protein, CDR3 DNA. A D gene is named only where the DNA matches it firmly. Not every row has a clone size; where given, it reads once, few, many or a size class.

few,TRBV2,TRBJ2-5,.,CASRPQETQYF,TGTGCCAGCAGACCCCAGGAGACCCAGTACTTC
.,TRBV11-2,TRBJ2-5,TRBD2,CASSRIAGPRETQYF,TGTGCCAGCAGCCGCATAGCGGGACCAAGAGAGACCCAGTACTTC
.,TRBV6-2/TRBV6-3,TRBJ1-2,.,CASSSDSYGYTF,TGTGCCAGCAGTTCGGACAGCTATGGCTACACCTTC
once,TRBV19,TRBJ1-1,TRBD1,CASSTNDRGTWIYGTEAFF,TGTGCCAGTAGTACCAACGACAGGGGGACGTGGATTTATGGCACTGAAGCTTTCTTT
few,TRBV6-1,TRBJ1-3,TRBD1,CATIGTVLVGNTIYF,TGTGCCACCATAGGGACAGTCCTCGTTGGAAACACCATATATTTT
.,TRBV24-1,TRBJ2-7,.,CATSGLQAGRTPYEQYF,TGTGCCACCAGTGGATTACAGGCGGGACGCACCCCGTACGAGCAGTACTTC
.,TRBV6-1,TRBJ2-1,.,CASRPVSGRSYNEQFF,TGTGCCAGCAGACCCGTTAGCGGACGCTCCTACAATGAGCAGTTCTTC
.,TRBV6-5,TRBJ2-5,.,CASSYSTFPSQETQYF,TGTGCCAGCAGTTACTCGACATTTCCCAGCCAAGAGACCCAGTACTTC
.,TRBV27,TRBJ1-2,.,CASSSDRNHGYTF,TGTGCCAGCAGTTCTGACAGGAATCATGGCTACACCTTC
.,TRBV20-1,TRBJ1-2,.,CSARGAGGGYTF,TGCAGTGCTAGGGGGGCTGGGGGAGGCTACACCTTC
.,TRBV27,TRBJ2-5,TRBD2,CASNPLAGASETQYF,TGTGCCAGCAACCCCTTAGCGGGAGCTTCGGAGACCCAGTACTTC
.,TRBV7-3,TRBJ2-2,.,CASSLTGRGAGELFF,TGTGCCAGCAGCTTAACGGGAAGGGGGGCCGGGGAGCTGTTTTTT
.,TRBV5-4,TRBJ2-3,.,CASSSLGTLTDTQYF,TGTGCCAGCAGTTCGCTAGGCACATTAACAGATACGCAGTATTTT
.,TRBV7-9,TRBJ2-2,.,CASSLGGTGELFF,TGCGCCAGCAGCTTAGGGGGCACCGGGGAGCTGTTTTTT
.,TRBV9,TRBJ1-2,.,CASSQSVQGGGYTF,TGTGCCAGCAGTCAAAGTGTTCAGGGCGGTGGCTACACCTTC
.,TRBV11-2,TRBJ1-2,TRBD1,CASSTGQGTDYTF,TGTGCCAGCAGCACCGGACAGGGAACCGACTACACCTTC
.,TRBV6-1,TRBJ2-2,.,CASSEARFYTGELFF,TGTGCCAGCAGTGAAGCGAGGTTCTACACCGGGGAGCTGTTTTTT
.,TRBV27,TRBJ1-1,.,CASSFKGSGAAFF,TGTGCCAGCAGTTTCAAGGGGTCTGGGGCAGCTTTCTTT
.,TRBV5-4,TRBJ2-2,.,CASSFSPGRRNTGELFF,TGTGCCAGCAGCTTTTCACCCGGCCGTCGAAACACCGGGGAGCTGTTTTTT
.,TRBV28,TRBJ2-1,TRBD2,CASSSMTSGTRDEQFF,TGTGCCAGCAGTTCAATGACTAGCGGGACTAGGGATGAGCAGTTCTTC
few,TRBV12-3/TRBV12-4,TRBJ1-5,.,CASSTGMVVNQPQHF,TGTGCCAGCAGCACAGGGATGGTAGTCAATCAGCCCCAGCATTTT
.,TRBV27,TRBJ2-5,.,CASSLSINQETQYF,TGTGCCAGCAGTCTGTCGATTAATCAAGAGACCCAGTACTTC
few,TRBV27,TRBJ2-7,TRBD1,CASSPRTGYEQYF,TGTGCCAGCAGTCCTAGGACAGGTTACGAGCAGTACTTC
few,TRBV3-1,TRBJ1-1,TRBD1,CASSQPARQGEAFF,TGTGCCAGCAGCCAACCAGCCCGACAGGGGGAAGCTTTCTTT
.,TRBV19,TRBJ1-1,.,CASSGRGRTEAFF,TGTGCCAGTAGTGGTCGGGGCCGAACTGAAGCTTTCTTT
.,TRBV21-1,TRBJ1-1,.,CASSTRYRLAGITEAFF,TGTGCCAGCAGCACACGATACAGGCTTGCGGGGATCACTGAAGCTTTCTTT
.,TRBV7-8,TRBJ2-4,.,CASRPRGPFKNIQYF,TGTGCCAGCCGCCCCCGGGGCCCGTTCAAAAACATTCAGTACTTC
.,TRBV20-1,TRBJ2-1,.,CSASPSEGGAHNEQFF,TGCAGTGCTAGCCCTTCAGAGGGGGGCGCTCACAATGAGCAGTTCTTC
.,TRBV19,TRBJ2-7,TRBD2,CASSIGGSTYHEQYF,TGTGCCAGTAGTATAGGCGGGAGTACGTACCACGAGCAGTACTTC
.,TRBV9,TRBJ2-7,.,CASSIGQSYEQYF,TGTGCCAGCAGCATCGGACAGTCCTACGAGCAGTACTTC
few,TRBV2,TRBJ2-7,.,CASRTSSYEQYF,TGTGCCAGCAGGACTAGCTCCTACGAGCAGTACTTC
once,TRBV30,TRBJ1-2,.,CAWGEQTNYGYTF,TGTGCCTGGGGGGAACAGACTAACTATGGCTACACCTTC
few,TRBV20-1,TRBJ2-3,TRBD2,CSANPGLAGRADTQYF,TGCAGTGCTAATCCGGGACTAGCGGGACGGGCAGATACGCAGTATTTT
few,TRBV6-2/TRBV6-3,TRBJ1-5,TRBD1,CASSYSRGSNQPQHF,TGTGCCAGCAGTTACTCCAGGGGGAGCAATCAGCCCCAGCATTTT
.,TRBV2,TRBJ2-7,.,CASSTGPKGEQYF,TGTGCCAGCAGTACTGGCCCTAAGGGCGAGCAGTACTTC
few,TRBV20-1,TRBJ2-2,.,CSARVQGPGGELFF,TGCAGTGCTAGGGTGCAGGGGCCGGGTGGGGAGCTGTTTTTT
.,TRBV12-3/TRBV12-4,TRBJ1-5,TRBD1,CASRWDSYFIEGNQPQHF,TGTGCCAGCAGGTGGGACAGCTACTTTATAGAGGGCAATCAGCCCCAGCATTTT
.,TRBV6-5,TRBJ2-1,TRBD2,CASSYPPAGGISSYNEQFF,TGTGCCAGCAGTTATCCACCAGCGGGAGGGATTTCCTCCTACAATGAGCAGTTCTTC
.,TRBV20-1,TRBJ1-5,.,CSARGAQNQPQHF,TGCAGTGCTAGAGGGGCCCAAAATCAGCCCCAGCATTTT
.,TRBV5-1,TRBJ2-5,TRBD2,CASSYSAGGQETQYF,TGCGCCAGCAGCTACTCCGCGGGAGGGCAAGAGACCCAGTACTTC
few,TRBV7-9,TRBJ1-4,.,CASSLGASPGREKLFF,TGTGCCAGCAGCTTAGGAGCGTCACCCGGTAGGGAAAAACTGTTTTTT
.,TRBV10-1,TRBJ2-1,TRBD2,CASSSGGIAGGNEQFF,TGCGCCAGCAGTTCCGGCGGGATAGCGGGGGGGAATGAGCAGTTCTTC